This is a list of T cell receptor beta chains from one sample in a study of blood T cell repertoires in COVID-19. Profiling relied on immunoSEQ multiplex PCR, and the TCRdb table lists in-frame clones only, not all of them. The table lists 320,000 or so clones, around 90% of them singletons, with 5% in the top ten. Material: PBMCs or T cells enriched from blood (not recorded which). The receptors were sampled from a man younger than 40 who had recovered from COVID-19. Each CDR3 is given with its conserved first and last residue. Fields, in order: V gene, J gene, CDR3 protein.

>TRBV7-3|TRBJ1-2
CASSSYSNYGYTF
>TRBV5-6|TRBJ2-3
CASNPGSVDTQYF
>TRBV7-2|TRBJ1-1
CASSLSARDITGTAFF
>TRBV21-1|TRBJ1-1
CASSPFSGNTEAFF
>TRBV2|TRBJ2-1
CASSTDSLYNEQFF
>TRBV5-5|TRBJ2-5
CASSAPNGETQYF
>TRBV18|TRBJ1-5
CASSSQGSNQPQHF
>TRBV7-9|TRBJ2-5
CASSPGTRRLSGTQYF
>TRBV4-2|TRBJ2-7
CASSQGTGGSYEQYF
>TRBV27|TRBJ1-5
CASSLSQRNQPQHF
>TRBV24-1|TRBJ2-4
CATSDLGAFRAAGGIKNIQYF
>TRBV5-1|TRBJ2-5
CASSLGTSGGRQETQYF
>TRBV5-5|TRBJ1-2
CASSLESRPQGLYGYTF
>TRBV2|TRBJ2-1
CASSRGTSALGPKNEQFF
>TRBV10-3|TRBJ2-4
CAISPGTGLAKNIQYF
>TRBV24-1|TRBJ2-7
CATSDDNRNYEQYF
>TRBV6-5|TRBJ2-7
CASSPGQGSYEQYF
>TRBV4-1|TRBJ2-3
CASSPGQGVTDTQYF
>TRBV2|TRBJ1-5
CASSVSGGQPQHF
>TRBV5-1|TRBJ2-2
CASSPGTGKAGELFF
>TRBV5-1|TRBJ2-2
CASSLAAGMNTGELFF
>TRBV6-5|TRBJ1-2
CASRRQGVHGYTF
>TRBV6-5|TRBJ1-2
CASSYSYDRAYGYTF
>TRBV5-1|TRBJ2-3
CASSGGGPSTDTQYF
>TRBV25-1|TRBJ2-7
CASGLRFEQYF
>TRBV9|TRBJ1-1
CASSDRDRGYTEAFF
>TRBV4-1|TRBJ1-4
CASSQGGVNEKLFF
>TRBV19|TRBJ2-3
CASQPPGGRGTQYF
>TRBV7-2|TRBJ2-7
CASSLLIDSYEQYF
>TRBV19|TRBJ2-3
CASCSSGGSWTTQYF
>TRBV7-9|TRBJ2-3
CASSLRDSYTDTQYF
>TRBV10-2|TRBJ2-3
CASSESRWDRGLDTQYF
>TRBV10-2|TRBJ2-7
CASSSGDYEQYF
>TRBV28|TRBJ1-6
CAAGPAQFNSPLHF
>TRBV19|TRBJ2-5
CATQHDREGQETQYF
>TRBV7-2|TRBJ1-5
CASSPEGGYRDQPQHF
>TRBV28|TRBJ2-7
CASSLAGSYEQYF
>TRBV1|TRBJ2-5
CTSSQDPSGGATTQETQYF
>TRBV5-4|TRBJ1-2
CASRLSRGTGGGYGYTF
>TRBV9|TRBJ2-1
CASSTRTSGTSYNEQFF
>TRBV4-1|TRBJ2-1
CASSQDPTEYNEQFF
>TRBV2|TRBJ1-6
CASSEVGQNNSPLHF
>TRBV10-3|TRBJ2-7
CAIRGDRSYEQYF
>TRBV25-1|TRBJ1-5
CASSGQGGQPQHF
>TRBV15|TRBJ1-2
CATSRSGQVYGYTF
>TRBV28|TRBJ1-3
CASSPGQVNSGNTIYF
>TRBV5-1|TRBJ1-5
CASRETSGQPQHF
>TRBV11-2|TRBJ2-7
CASSLSTGYEQYF
>TRBV7-9|TRBJ2-5
CASSLSAGRQETQYF
>TRBV15|TRBJ1-4
CATSREGAYNEKLFF
>TRBV9|TRBJ2-7
CASSKTGSSYEQYF
>TRBV2|TRBJ2-2
CASRTGSNTGELFF
>TRBV30|TRBJ2-7
CAWSVGGSYEQYF
>TRBV9|TRBJ1-5
CASSVGWTGIGNQPQHF
>TRBV13|TRBJ2-1
CASSRERFNEQFF